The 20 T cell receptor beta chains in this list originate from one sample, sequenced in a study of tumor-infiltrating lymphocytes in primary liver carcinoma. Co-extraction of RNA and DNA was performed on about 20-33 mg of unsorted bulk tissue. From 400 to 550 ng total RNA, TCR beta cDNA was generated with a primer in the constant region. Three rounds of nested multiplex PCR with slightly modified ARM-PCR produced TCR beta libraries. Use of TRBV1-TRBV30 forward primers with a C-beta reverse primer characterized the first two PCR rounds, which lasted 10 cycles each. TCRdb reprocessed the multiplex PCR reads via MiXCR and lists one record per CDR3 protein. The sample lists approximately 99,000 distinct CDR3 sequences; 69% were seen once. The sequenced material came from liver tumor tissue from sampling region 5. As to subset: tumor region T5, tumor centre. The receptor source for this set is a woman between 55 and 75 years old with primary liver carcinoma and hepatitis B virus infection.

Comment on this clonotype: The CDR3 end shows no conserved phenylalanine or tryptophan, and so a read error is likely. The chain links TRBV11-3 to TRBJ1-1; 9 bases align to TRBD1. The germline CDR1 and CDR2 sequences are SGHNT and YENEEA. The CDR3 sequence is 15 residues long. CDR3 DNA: TGTACCAGCAGCTTAGGTAGGACAGGGGTTCCTGAAGCTTTCTAT. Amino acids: CTSSLGRTGVPEAFY.

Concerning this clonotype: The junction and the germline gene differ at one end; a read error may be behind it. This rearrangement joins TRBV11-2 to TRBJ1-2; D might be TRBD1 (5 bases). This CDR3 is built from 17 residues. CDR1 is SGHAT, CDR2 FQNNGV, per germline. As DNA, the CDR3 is TGTGCCAGCAGCTTAGATCCGATCAGGGTGCTGCGCCATGGCTACGCCTTC. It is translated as CASSLDPIRVLRHGYAF.

The CDR3 reads CASRDGQGTYYEQYF. Here the CDR3 DNA reads TGTGCCAGCAGGGACGGACAGGGGACTTACTACGAGCAGTACTTC. This chain links TRBV28 with TRBJ2-7, with TRBD1 identical over 9 bases. The germline CDR1 and CDR2 sequences are MDHEN and SYDVKM. The CDR3 contains 15 residues. Losses at the gene ends were 6 bases for V and 3 bases for J; bases not matched to a gene: 9.

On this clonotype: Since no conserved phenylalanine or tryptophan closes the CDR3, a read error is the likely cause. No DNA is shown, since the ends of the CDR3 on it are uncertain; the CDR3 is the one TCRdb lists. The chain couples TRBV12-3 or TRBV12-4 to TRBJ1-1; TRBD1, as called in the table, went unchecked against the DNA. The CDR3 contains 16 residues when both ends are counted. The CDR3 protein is CASSLARQPDLTEASS.

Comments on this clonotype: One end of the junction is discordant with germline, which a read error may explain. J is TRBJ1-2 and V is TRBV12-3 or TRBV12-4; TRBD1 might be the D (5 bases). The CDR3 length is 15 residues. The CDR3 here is CASSTQGRAVYGCIF. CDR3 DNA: TGTGCCAGCAGTACCCAGGGCAGGGCCGTCTATGGCTGCATCTTC.

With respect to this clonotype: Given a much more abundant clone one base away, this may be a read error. The CDR3 loop is CAWSRDRTDMQYF. CDR3 bases: TGTGCCTGGAGCAGGGATCGCACAGATATGCAGTATTTT. This chain links TRBV30 with TRBJ2-3; D may be TRBD1 (5 bases). Germline assignment: CDR1 GTSNPN and CDR2 SVGIG (reference sequence). This CDR3 contains 13 residues.

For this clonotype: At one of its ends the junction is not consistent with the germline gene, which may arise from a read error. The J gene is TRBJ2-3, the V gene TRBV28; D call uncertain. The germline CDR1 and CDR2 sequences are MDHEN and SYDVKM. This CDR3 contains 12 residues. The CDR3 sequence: CASGLRTDTQYF. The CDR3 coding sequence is TGTGCCAGCGGTTTAAGGACAGATACGCAGTATTTT.

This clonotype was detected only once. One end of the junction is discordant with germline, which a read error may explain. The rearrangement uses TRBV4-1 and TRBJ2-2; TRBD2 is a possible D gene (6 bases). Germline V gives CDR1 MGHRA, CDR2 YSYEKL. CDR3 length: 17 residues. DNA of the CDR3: TGCGCCAGTAGCCAAGTAGACGTGGGATTTCCGACCGGGGGGCTGTTTTTT. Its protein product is CASSQVDVGFPTGGLFF.

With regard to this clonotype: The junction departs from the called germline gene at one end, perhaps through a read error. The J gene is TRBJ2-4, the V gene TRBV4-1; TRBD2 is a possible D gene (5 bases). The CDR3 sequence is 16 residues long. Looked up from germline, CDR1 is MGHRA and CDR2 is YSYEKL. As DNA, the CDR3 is TGCGCCAGCAGCCAAGAACAGACTATAGCCAAAATCATTCTGAACTTC. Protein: CASSQEQTIAKIILNF.

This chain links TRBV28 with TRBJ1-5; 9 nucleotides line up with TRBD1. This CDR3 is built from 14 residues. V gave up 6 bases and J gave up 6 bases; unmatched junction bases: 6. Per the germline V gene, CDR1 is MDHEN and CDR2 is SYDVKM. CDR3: CASRLTGGSQPQHF. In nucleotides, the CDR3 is TGTGCCAGCAGATTGACAGGGGGAAGTCAGCCCCAGCATTTT.

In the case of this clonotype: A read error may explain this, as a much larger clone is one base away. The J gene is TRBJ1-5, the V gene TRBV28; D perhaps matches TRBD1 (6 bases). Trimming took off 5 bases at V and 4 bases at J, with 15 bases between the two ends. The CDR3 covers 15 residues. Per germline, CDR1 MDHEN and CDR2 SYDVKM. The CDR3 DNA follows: TGTGCCAGCAGTCTTTTTGAGGGGGGAAATCAGCCCCAGCATTTT. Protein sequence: CASSLFEGGNQPQHF.

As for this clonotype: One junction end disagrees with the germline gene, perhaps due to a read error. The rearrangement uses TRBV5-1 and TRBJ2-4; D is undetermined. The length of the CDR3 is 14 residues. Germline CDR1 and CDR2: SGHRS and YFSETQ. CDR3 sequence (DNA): TGCGCCAGCAGCTTGATTGGTAGCCAAAACATTCAGTATTTC. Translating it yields CASSLIGSQNIQYF. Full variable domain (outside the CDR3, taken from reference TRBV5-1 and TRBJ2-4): KAGVTQTPRYLIKTRGQQVTLSCSPISGHRSVSWYQQTPGQGLQFLFEYFSETQRNKGNFPGRFSGRQFSNSRSEMNVSTLELGDSALYLCASSLIGSQNIQYFGAGTRLSVL.

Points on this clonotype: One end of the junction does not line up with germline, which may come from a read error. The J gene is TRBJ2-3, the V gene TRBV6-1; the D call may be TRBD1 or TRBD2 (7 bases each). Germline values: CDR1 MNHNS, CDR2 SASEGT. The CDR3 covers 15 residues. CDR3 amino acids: CPSRGGLTHSDTQYF. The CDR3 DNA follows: TGTCCCAGCAGGGGGGGACTAACTCACTCAGATACGCAGTATTTT.

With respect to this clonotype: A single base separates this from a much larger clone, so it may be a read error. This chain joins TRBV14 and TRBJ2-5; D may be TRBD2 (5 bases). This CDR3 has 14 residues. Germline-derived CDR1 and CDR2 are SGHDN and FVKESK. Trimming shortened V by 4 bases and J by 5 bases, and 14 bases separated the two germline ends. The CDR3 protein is CASSLVPRGETQYF. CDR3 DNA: TGTGCCAGCAGCCTGGTACCGCGAGGGGAGACCCAGTACTTC. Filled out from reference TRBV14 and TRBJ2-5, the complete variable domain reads EAGVTQFPSHSVIEKGQTVTLRCDPISGHDNLYWYRRVMGKEIKFLLHFVKESKQDESGMPNNRFLAERTGGTYSTLKVQPAELEDSGVYFCASSLVPRGETQYFGPGTRLLVL.

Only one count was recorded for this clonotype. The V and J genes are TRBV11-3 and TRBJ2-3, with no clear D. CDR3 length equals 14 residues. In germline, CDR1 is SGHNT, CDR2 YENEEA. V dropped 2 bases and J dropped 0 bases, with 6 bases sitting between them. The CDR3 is CASSLQGSTDTQYF. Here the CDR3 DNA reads TGTGCCAGCAGCTTACAAGGAAGCACAGATACGCAGTATTTT.

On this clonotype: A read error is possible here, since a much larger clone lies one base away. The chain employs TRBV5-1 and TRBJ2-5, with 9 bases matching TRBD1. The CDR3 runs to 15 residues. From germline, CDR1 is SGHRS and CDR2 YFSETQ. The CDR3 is CASSLGDRAQEIQYF. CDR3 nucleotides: TGCGCCAGCAGCTTGGGGGACAGGGCACAAGAGATCCAGTACTTC. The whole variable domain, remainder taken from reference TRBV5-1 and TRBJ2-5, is KAGVTQTPRYLIKTRGQQVTLSCSPISGHRSVSWYQQTPGQGLQFLFEYFSETQRNKGNFPGRFSGRQFSNSRSEMNVSTLELGDSALYLCASSLGDRAQEIQYFGPGTRLLVL.

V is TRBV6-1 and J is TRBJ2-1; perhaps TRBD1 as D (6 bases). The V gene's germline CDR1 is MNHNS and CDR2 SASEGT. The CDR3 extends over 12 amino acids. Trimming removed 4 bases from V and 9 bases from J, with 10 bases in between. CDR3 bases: TGTGCCAGCAGTGGAATAGGGGGTGAGCAGTTCTTC. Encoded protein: CASSGIGGEQFF.

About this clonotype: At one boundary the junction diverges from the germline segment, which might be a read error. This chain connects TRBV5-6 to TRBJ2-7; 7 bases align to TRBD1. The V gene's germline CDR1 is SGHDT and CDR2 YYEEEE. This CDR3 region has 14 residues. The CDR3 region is CASSSFTGAYELYF. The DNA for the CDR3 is TGTGCCAGCAGCTCGTTTACAGGGGCCTACGAGCTGTACTTC.

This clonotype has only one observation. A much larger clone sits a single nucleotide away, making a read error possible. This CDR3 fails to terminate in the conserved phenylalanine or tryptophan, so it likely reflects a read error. The CDR3 region is CASSHIAGAFNEQFI. The DNA for the CDR3 is TGCGCCAGCAGCCACATAGCGGGGGCTTTCAATGAGCAGTTCATC. This chain uses TRBV4-1 with TRBJ2-1; 9 bases align to TRBD2. With V trimmed by 3 bases and J by 6 bases, 6 bases remained unmatched. CDR1 is MGHRA, CDR2 YSYEKL, per germline. This CDR3 has 15 residues.

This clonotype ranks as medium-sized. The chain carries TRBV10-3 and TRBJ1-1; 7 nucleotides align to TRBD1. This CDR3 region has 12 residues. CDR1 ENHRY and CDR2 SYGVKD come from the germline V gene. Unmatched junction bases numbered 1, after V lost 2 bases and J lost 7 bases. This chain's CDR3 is CAISEPGGEAFF. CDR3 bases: TGTGCCATCAGTGAGCCAGGGGGTGAAGCTTTCTTT.